This TCR beta chain emerged from a study of beta chain features in type 1 diabetes. About the research overall: Investigators examined 107,917,701 sorted cells across all samples. Broader study findings: Researchers report that Type 1 diabetes patients had moderately but significantly shorter TCRB CDR3s across all four CD4+ subsets.

With respect to this clone: Its target is not known.

Investigators reverse transcribed all isolated RNA, so they sequenced expressed TCRB transcripts. Only in-frame clones appear in the TCRdb table, and some are missing; sequencing was by immunoSEQ multiplex PCR. The data contain hundreds of thousands of clones, roughly an eighth of them seen just once; the ten biggest clones take up roughly 0.0097%. Without exception, sorted populations had purity beyond 95%. The germline gives CDR1 SEHNR, CDR2 FQNEAQ (reference sequence). The CDR3 is made up of 16 amino acids. Trimming pared 1 base from V and 12 bases from J, leaving 22 bases between. What was sequenced was naive CD4+ T cells from blood. The sequence was obtained from a woman aged 18-30 years with type 1 diabetes. V and J are TRBV7-9 and TRBJ2-1; TRBD2 might be the D (5 bases). The chain's CDR3 is CASSLVIRTGDEWQFF. CDR3 nucleotide sequence: TGTGCCAGCAGCTTAGTTATCAGGACTGGCGACGAGTGGCAGTTCTTC.